This TCR beta chain was captured by sequencing in a study of OX40 agonist ivuxolimab in advanced cancers. Using immunoSEQ multiplex PCR, the repertoire was profiled, and TCRdb retains in-frame clones only, with some absent. The data contain 45,000 to 50,000 clones, less than 90% of them seen just once; the ten biggest clones take up 52%. Excluded were patients having autoimmune disease history or systemic immunosuppression. This clonotype was sampled from an adult with an advanced solid tumor such as melanoma, head and neck, liver or kidney cancer. The sequencing used CD4+ or CD8+ T cells sorted from blood, collected in a trial of the OX40 agonist ivuxolimab.

DNA for the CDR3: TGTGCCAGCAGTGAAGGCTCCGGGACCGGAGGAAACACCATATATTTT. Protein product: CASSEGSGTGGNTIYF. The J gene is TRBJ1-3, the V gene TRBV6-1, with D maybe TRBD1 (5 bases). Germline V gene data show CDR1 as MNHNS and CDR2 as SASEGT. V shed 1 base and J shed 4 bases, with 14 bases lying between them. The CDR3 covers 16 residues.